This TCR beta chain originates from a study of blood T cells in healthy people across ages. A second 7 to 11 cycle PCR used barcoded and J-beta primers. The template-switch adaptor was a 5' adaptor with 12 random nucleotides. It tagged each cDNA molecule. TCRdb re-derived calls from the 5' RACE reads in MiXCR, one entry per CDR3 protein. The table records 550,000 to 800,000 distinct CDR3 sequences, 20% to 25% of them present only once. This clonotype has only a few counts. In germline, CDR1 is SGDLS, CDR2 YYNGEE. The CDR3 sequence is 13 residues long. V was cut by 2 bases and J by 4 bases, with 9 bases left in between.

Sequenced: blood. The source is a man aged 65-85 years in good health. The chain combines TRBV9 with TRBJ2-5, with D unresolved. The CDR3 DNA reads TGTGCCAGCAGCGTTTACAGTGGAGAGACCCAGTACTTC. This codes for CASSVYSGETQYF.